This T cell receptor (beta chain) emerged from a study of spatial heterogeneity in lung cancer. This clonotype came up many times. Regarding time point: sample taken at primary tumor resection. The input material, whole RNA from tumor, nontumor lung or frozen PBMC, was sequenced unsorted. Using its own MiXCR run on the 5' RACE reads, TCRdb lists one record per CDR3 protein. The sample yields some 23,000 distinct CDR3 sequences, approximately 7% seen once. CDR1 is MDHEN, CDR2 SYDVKM, per germline. The V end lost 7 bases, the J end lost 0 bases, and 10 bases lay between the germline ends. The CDR3 runs to 13 residues.

The V gene is TRBV28, the J gene TRBJ2-7; tentatively, D is TRBD1 or TRBD2 (5 bases each). The source is a male donor with early-stage non-small cell lung cancer. Here the sequenced sample was PBMCs, taken at surgery. CDR3 DNA: TGTGCCAGCACTCGGGACCGCTCCTACGAGCAGTACTTC. This encodes CASTRDRSYEQYF.